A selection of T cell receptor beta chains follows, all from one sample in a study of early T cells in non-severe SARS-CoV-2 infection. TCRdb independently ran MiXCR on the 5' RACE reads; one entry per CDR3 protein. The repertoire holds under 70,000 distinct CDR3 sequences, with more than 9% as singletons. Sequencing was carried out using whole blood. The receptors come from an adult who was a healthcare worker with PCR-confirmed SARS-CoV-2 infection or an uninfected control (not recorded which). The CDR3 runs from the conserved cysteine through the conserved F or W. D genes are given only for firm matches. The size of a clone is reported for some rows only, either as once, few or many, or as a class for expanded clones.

cdr3_aa: CASSEYGQGNYGYTF
cdr3_nt: TGTGCCAGCAGTGAATACGGACAGGGGAACTATGGCTACACCTTC
d_call: TRBD1
cdr3_length: 15
clone_size: many
v_call: TRBV25-1
j_call: TRBJ1-2

cdr3_aa: CAIRRQGLRDTEAFF
cdr3_nt: TGTGCCATCAGGAGACAGGGGCTCCGGGACACTGAAGCTTTCTTT
d_call: TRBD1
cdr3_length: 15
clone_size: once
v_call: TRBV10-3
j_call: TRBJ1-1

cdr3_aa: CSARVGGAPGNTIYF
cdr3_nt: TGCAGTGCTAGAGTGGGGGGGGCGCCAGGAAACACCATATATTTT
d_call: NA
cdr3_length: 15
clone_size: NA
v_call: TRBV20-1
j_call: TRBJ1-3

cdr3_aa: CASTFSTYEQYF
cdr3_nt: TGTGCCAGCACATTTTCAACCTACGAGCAGTACTTC
d_call: NA
cdr3_length: 12
clone_size: many
v_call: TRBV12-3/TRBV12-4
j_call: TRBJ2-7

cdr3_aa: CASSRRGTGPLKDTQYF
cdr3_nt: TGCGCCAGCAGCCGGCGCGGAACAGGGCCTTTAAAGGATACGCAGTATTTT
d_call: NA
cdr3_length: 17
clone_size: NA
v_call: TRBV5-1
j_call: TRBJ2-3

cdr3_aa: CASSEFSGANVLTF
cdr3_nt: TGTGCCAGCAGTGAGTTTTCTGGGGCCAACGTCCTGACTTTC
d_call: NA
cdr3_length: 14
clone_size: many
v_call: TRBV6-1
j_call: TRBJ2-6

cdr3_aa: CASSLPTGIRETQYF
cdr3_nt: TGTGCCAGCAGCCTTCCGACAGGGATCCGAGAGACCCAGTACTTC
d_call: TRBD1
cdr3_length: 15
clone_size: many
v_call: TRBV7-9
j_call: TRBJ2-5

cdr3_aa: CASSVAPEPLHNGYTF
cdr3_nt: TGTGCCAGCAGCGTAGCTCCTGAGCCCCTCCACAATGGCTACACCTTC
d_call: NA
cdr3_length: 16
clone_size: many
v_call: TRBV9
j_call: TRBJ1-2

cdr3_aa: CASRENLGPSMLDF
cdr3_nt: TGCGCCAGCAGGGAGAACCTGGGCCCCTCTATGTTGGATTTT
d_call: NA
cdr3_length: 14
clone_size: NA
v_call: TRBV10-2
j_call: TRBJ2-3

cdr3_aa: CAWSVGTSGYNEQFF
cdr3_nt: TGTGCCTGGAGTGTAGGGACTAGCGGATACAATGAGCAGTTCTTC
d_call: TRBD2
cdr3_length: 15
clone_size: many
v_call: TRBV30
j_call: TRBJ2-1

cdr3_aa: CASSNQSRDREYNEQFF
cdr3_nt: TGTGCCAGCAGCAATCAATCCCGGGACAGGGAATACAATGAGCAGTTCTTC
d_call: NA
cdr3_length: 17
clone_size: few
v_call: TRBV21-1
j_call: TRBJ2-1

cdr3_aa: CSAFMINGEQFF
cdr3_nt: TGCAGTGCTTTTATGATTAATGGTGAGCAGTTCTTC
d_call: NA
cdr3_length: 12
clone_size: few
v_call: TRBV20-1
j_call: TRBJ2-1

cdr3_aa: CASSRYQETQYF
cdr3_nt: TGTGCCAGCAGCCGCTACCAAGAGACCCAGTACTTC
d_call: NA
cdr3_length: 12
clone_size: many
v_call: TRBV14
j_call: TRBJ2-5

cdr3_aa: CASSLLPGLAGGEQFF
cdr3_nt: TGTGCCAGCAGCTTGTTACCGGGACTAGCGGGAGGTGAGCAGTTCTTC
d_call: TRBD2
cdr3_length: 16
clone_size: few
v_call: TRBV11-2
j_call: TRBJ2-1

cdr3_aa: CSARDQGAGAGDEQFF
cdr3_nt: TGCAGTGCTAGAGATCAAGGAGCGGGGGCGGGCGATGAGCAGTTCTTC
d_call: TRBD2
cdr3_length: 16
clone_size: many
v_call: TRBV20-1
j_call: TRBJ2-1

cdr3_aa: CASSDLLGLAGGGTDTQYF
cdr3_nt: TGTGCCAGCAGTGACCTCCTAGGACTAGCGGGGGGGGGCACAGATACGCAGTATTTT
d_call: TRBD2
cdr3_length: 19
clone_size: few
v_call: TRBV6-1
j_call: TRBJ2-3